This T cell receptor (beta chain) came from a study of siplizumab effects on memory and regulatory T cells (dated by TCRdb to the late 2010s). Regarding the study in general: The effect of the anti-CD2 antibody siplizumab on alloreactive T-cell subsets was examined in allogeneic mixed lymphocyte reactions constructed from human PBMCs. What the study reported, not specific to this receptor: Because sequences below about 10^-5 frequency were poorly captured, only a minor fraction of alloreactive clones could be mapped to unstimulated subsets. Unstimulated naive T cells appeared more diverse than memory T cells, and naive cells seemed to contribute substantially to the alloresponse. Siplizumab significantly lowered the cumulative frequency of alloreactive sequences that could be traced to unstimulated CD4+ memory T cells. About 75-96% of proliferating CD4+ or CD8+ clones could not be given a naive or memory phenotype. No functional confirmation was obtained for the suppressive function of proliferating Tregs from siplizumab cultures. Among mappable alloreactive CD4+ clones, the Treg-derived fraction averaged around 70% with siplizumab versus roughly 29% in control reactions.

Sorted unstimulated T cells and proliferating T cells recovered from mixed lymphocyte reactions were subjected to TCRbeta CDR3 sequencing. Fresh whole blood from approximately ten HLA-typed healthy donors was used to isolate PBMCs. To map where alloreactive clones came from, unstimulated CD4+ regulatory T cells were FACS-sorted. From a lookup of the germline V gene (reference sequence), CDR1 and CDR2 are SEHNR and FQNEAQ. Trimming at the junction amounts to 4 bases on V and 1 base on J, and the germline ends lie 14 bases apart. Counted from cysteine to phenylalanine, this CDR3 has 16 amino acids. Just the 48-base CDR3 DNA is kept, in frame starting at base 1. Of note for this clone: The specificity of this receptor is unknown. Within one base of it there is no much larger clone, and no base qualities were kept.

Library creation used the immunoSEQ multiplex PCR assay. Each sample had 90,000 to 100,000 TCR templates assayed by the deep sequencing platform. Genomic DNA extracted from sorted T cells was used for TCRbeta CDR3 sequencing. Per the source publication's procedure: Clonal analysis of TCRbeta CDR3 data was done in the R programming language. Unstimulated samples were compared with post-reaction CFSE-low samples to define alloreactive CD4+ and CD8+ clones. Alloreactive CD4+ clones were assigned to regulatory or non-regulatory origin by matching sequences to sorted unstimulated Treg and non-Treg repertoires. TCRdb carries this immuneACCESS record with in-frame sequences only. Its versions omit some clonotypes, under half of them owing to an unresolved V gene in the studies checked, with the rest unexplained. The V and J calls and clone size were taken over from that table, and D and trimming were inferred from the DNA. The sample data list roughly 100,000 clones, and more than 85% of these were observed just once. The ten largest clones capture approximately 0.6% of the sample.

Here the chain combines TRBV7-9 and TRBJ1-3; TRBD1 might be the D gene, on 5 matching bases. This receptor was taken from a human donor in good health. Sequencing was carried out using Tregs sorted from blood. The CDR3 in this case is CASSSPGRPSGNTIYF. The nucleotide sequence reads TGTGCCAGCAGCTCGCCGGGACGGCCATCTGGAAACACCATATATTTT.